The source of this T cell receptor (beta chain) is a study of blood T cells in healthy people across ages. Regarding the study as a whole: Long-lived donors carried more naive CD4+ cells and greater diversity than aged donors.

CDR3 length equals 19 residues. Germline-derived CDR1 and CDR2 are DFQATT and SNEGSKA (reference sequence). Comment on this clonotype: The antigen is not known. At one boundary the junction diverges from the germline segment, which might be a read error.

Primers used in a second PCR of about 7 to 11 cycles were a sample-barcoded 5' primer and a J-beta primer mix. Each cDNA molecule, via a template-switch adaptor with 12 random nucleotides, was tagged. TCRdb analysed the 5' RACE reads with MiXCR anew, one entry per CDR3 protein. The table has approximately 900,000 distinct CDR3 sequences, about 48% seen once. Per sample, no less than 5 micrograms of total RNA were extracted. Sequencing was done on a sample of blood. This TCR was recovered from a man between 25 and 39 years old in good health. V gene TRBV20-1 combines with J gene TRBJ2-1, with 9 nucleotides matching TRBD2. The CDR3 is CSARETSGMPPRTYNEQFF. The CDR3 nucleotides are TGCAGTGCTCGAGAGACTAGCGGTATGCCCCCGCGAACATACAATGAGCAGTTCTTC.